This T cell receptor (beta chain) came from a study of blood T cell repertoires in COVID-19 (TCRdb year 2020). Describing the broader study: Samples from collaborators originated in the United States, Italy and Spain and spanned both the acute and convalescent phases of COVID-19. A freely available public database, intended as a resource for researchers studying the immune response to SARS-CoV-2, is where the repertoires were released. Subjects who had been exposed to COVID-19, were actively infected with it, or had recovered from it provided the deeply sampled blood TCRbeta repertoires that made up the dataset. Sample metadata almost always included a de-identified subject ID, COVID-19 status, age in years and sex. The prospective study material was composed of cDNA or gDNA derived from T cells, B-cell-depleted T cells, or PBMCs. Samples were obtained from the ongoing ImmuneRACE study (first 160 participants) and from over 1,000 subjects provided by 6 global collaborators. Where available, HLA class I and class II types were obtained from metadata supplied by the sample provider rather than from assay-based typing.

Deletion took 4 bases off V and 3 bases off J, with a span of 3 bases between the germline ends. The CDR3 spans 11 residues, from the cysteine through the phenylalanine. Kept here is only the CDR3 DNA, which spans 33 bases and is read in frame from base 1. For CDR1 and CDR2, the germline V gene (reference sequence) lists PRHDT and FYEKMQ. The immunoSEQ Assay, a bias-controlled multiplex PCR, was used to amplify TCRbeta CDR3 regions from genomic DNA. The published analysis was carried out like this. Nucleated cell counts per sample were estimated from amplification of reference gene primers within the assay. To quantify the absolute abundance of each unique TCRbeta CDR3 rearrangement, sequence reads were collapsed and filtered. Productive Simpson clonality was computed per sample as the square root of Simpson's diversity index over productive rearrangements. TCRdb retrieved this table from immuneACCESS and kept in-frame rearrangements only. Not all clones are present; in checked studies, unresolved V genes account for under half, and no reason is known for the remainder. V, J and clone size derive from that table, while D and trimming were established from the DNA sequence. The sample table contains fewer than 90,000 clones; only one count was recorded for less than 90% of them. In total, the top ten clones hold approximately 17% of the sample.

Beyond this particular receptor, the publication reports: The quantity of clinical and demographic metadata differed by source and by participant and was supplied without curation.

Collaborating institutions collected whole blood in K2EDTA tubes following their own protocols. For TCRbeta analysis, collaborator samples were shipped as frozen whole blood, as isolated PBMCs, or as DNA extracted from either sample type. With regard to this clone: What antigen it recognizes has not been identified. No base qualities exist here, and no much larger clone lies one base off it.

The chain is encoded by TRBV13 joined to TRBJ2-5; no D segment can be confidently identified. Sequences were obtained from peripheral blood. This clonotype was sampled from an elderly man in a cohort sampled during active COVID-19. CDR3 region: CASSSKETQYF. The bases are TGTGCCAGCAGCTCTAAAGAGACCCAGTACTTC.